This entry is about one T cell receptor (beta chain). The antigen remains undetermined. This entry comes from a study of cytomegalovirus exposure and HLA in healthy donors. Study-level points and caveats: It is likely that the observed cluster of highly shared sequence variants was a sequencing artifact.

Use of 60 Vbeta and 13 Jbeta primers characterized the PCR. The data were produced by immunoSEQ multiplex PCR, yet TCRdb's version contains in-frame clones alone and is incomplete. In the table there are around 180,000 clones, around 79% of which are singletons. The CDR3 is 14 amino acids. Germline assignment: CDR1 GTSNPN and CDR2 SVGIG (reference sequence). V was pared by 1 base and J by 8 bases, with 7 bases of the junction left unmatched. The sequence derives from a woman aged 45-60 years in good health and CMV-seronegative. This chain links TRBV30 with TRBJ2-1, with TRBD1 matching 8 bases. The sequencing input was PBMCs. The CDR3 DNA reads TGTGCCTGGAGTGATGGGACAGGTGGACATGAGCAGTTCTTC. Translated, it gives CAWSDGTGGHEQFF.